The 30 T cell receptor beta chains given below trace back to one sample, sequenced in a study of patients and donors after allogeneic stem cell transplantation (dated by TCRdb to the early 2020s). Receptor amplification or capture employed RT-PCR. TCRdb names NextSeq 550 as the instrument used. TCRdb reanalyzed the raw reads on its own, using fastp at Q25 for trimming and MiXCR for clone calling, and kept in-frame beta chains. Every CDR3 protein is listed once, alongside the most common genes and DNA of its rows. The sample data list 150,000 to 200,000 distinct CDR3 sequences, and around 28% of these were observed just once. In total, the top ten clones hold about 3% of the sample. The sequencing sample was made of blood, either unsorted or a sorted T cell fraction (not recorded which). Receptor source: a human donor who was either an allogeneic HSCT recipient or a stem cell or donor lymphocyte infusion donor (not recorded which). It is not recorded whose cells these are; they may come from a transplant donor.

This clonotype was counted only a few times. The genes are TRBV29-1 and TRBJ2-3; 7 nucleotides agree with TRBD1. This CDR3 has 13 residues. Germline V gene data show CDR1 as SQVTM and CDR2 as ANQGSEA. The V gene end was trimmed by 7 bases and the J gene end by 4 bases; junction bases not matched to a gene: 8. CDR3 region: CSADRVKADTQYF. The CDR3 DNA reads as TGCAGCGCTGACAGGGTAAAGGCAGATACGCAGTATTTT.

The chain has TRBV6-1 and TRBJ1-5; D is undetermined. This CDR3 spans 13 amino acids. Germline CDR1 and CDR2: MNHNS and SASEGT. Trimming cost V 1 base and J 4 bases, with 5 bases left between them. The CDR3 DNA sequence: TGTGCCAGCAGTGAAGTCGAGAATCAGCCCCAGCATTTT. Protein product: CASSEVENQPQHF.

Comments on this clonotype: The junction and the germline gene differ at one end; a read error may be behind it. This sequence joins TRBV7-7 and TRBJ2-5; 7 bases fit TRBD2. CDR1 SSHAT and CDR2 FNYEAQ come from the germline V gene (reference sequence). The CDR3 loop spans 15 amino acids. The CDR3 DNA follows: TGTGCTAGCAGCTTAGTGCTAGCGGTCCAAGAGACCCAGTACTTC. This sequence encodes CASSLVLAVQETQYF.

V is TRBV5-1 and J is TRBJ1-5; possible D gene TRBD1, 6 bases. Trimming shortened V by 4 bases and J by 7 bases, and 15 bases separated the two germline ends. The germline V gene has CDR1 SGHRS and CDR2 YFSETQ. This CDR3 has 14 residues. CDR3 nucleotide sequence: TGCGCCAGCAGCCCACAGGGAGGATACCAGCCCCAGCATTTT. Encoded protein: CASSPQGGYQPQHF.

This clonotype was detected ten times or more. One end of the junction varies from germline; a read error may be responsible. The chain has TRBV5-1 and TRBJ2-1; TRBD2 agrees at 10 bases. Germline CDR1 SGHRS, CDR2 YFSETQ. The length of the CDR3 is 15 residues. CDR3: CASSLTSGTYNEQFF. CDR3 sequence (DNA): TGTGCCAGCAGTTTAACTAGCGGGACCTACAATGAGCAGTTCTTC. Using reference TRBV5-1 and TRBJ2-1 for the parts outside the CDR3, the full variable domain is KAGVTQTPRYLIKTRGQQVTLSCSPISGHRSVSWYQQTPGQGLQFLFEYFSETQRNKGNFPGRFSGRQFSNSRSEMNVSTLELGDSALYLCASSLTSGTYNEQFFGPGTRLTVL.

Here the CDR3 reads CASSLMGSTEAFF. The CDR3 DNA sequence: TGTGCCAGCAGTTTAATGGGGTCCACTGAAGCTTTCTTT. This chain joins TRBV12-3 or TRBV12-4 and TRBJ1-1, with D hard to call. The V and J ends lost 2 bases and 4 bases respectively, with 8 bases between them. This CDR3 is 13 amino acids long.

This clonotype was seen a handful of times. Written as DNA, the CDR3 is TGCGCCAGCAGCCCGGGACAGACGAACACCGGGGAGCTGTTTTTT. Translated: CASSPGQTNTGELFF. The chain couples TRBV5-1 to TRBJ2-2; TRBD1 aligns across 7 bases. Germline CDR1 is SGHRS and CDR2 is YFSETQ. With V trimmed by 4 bases and J by 0 bases, 3 bases remained unmatched. This CDR3 has 15 amino acids.

The rearrangement links TRBV10-3 to TRBJ2-7, with TRBD1 identical over 12 bases. The CDR3 has 14 residues. Per germline, CDR1 ENHRY and CDR2 SYGVKD. Trimming at V came to 6 bases and at J to 3 bases, leaving 3 bases not matched to a gene. The CDR3 region has the DNA TGTGCCATCAGGGGACAGGGGGCGAGCTACGAGCAGTACTTC. This translates into CAIRGQGASYEQYF.

This clonotype showed up just a few times. This rearrangement joins TRBV9 to TRBJ2-1; weak D call: TRBD2 (5 bases). Trimming removed 3 bases from V and 2 bases from J, with 9 bases in between. CDR1 is SGDLS and CDR2 is YYNGEE in the germline V gene. The CDR3 has 14 residues. This CDR3 reads CASSGAAAYNEQFF. The CDR3 DNA reads TGTGCCAGCAGCGGAGCGGCTGCCTACAATGAGCAGTTCTTC.

The chain has TRBV10-3 and TRBJ2-2; D is unresolved. The CDR3 spans 12 residues. The germline V gene encodes CDR1 ENHRY and CDR2 SYGVKD. Deletions cut 3 bases from V and 3 bases from J, with 2 bases between. The DNA for the CDR3 is TGTGCCATCAGTGATGACACCGGGGAGCTGTTTTTT. Protein sequence: CAISDDTGELFF.

In this sample, this clonotype turned up a few times. This chain links TRBV10-3 with TRBJ2-5; possibly TRBD2 for D (6 bases). Per the germline V gene, CDR1 is ENHRY and CDR2 is SYGVKD. Trimming removed 7 bases from V and 1 base from J, with 10 bases in between. CDR3 length: 13 residues. CDR3 in amino acids: CAINREIQETQYF. The CDR3 DNA reads as TGTGCCATCAATCGGGAGATCCAAGAGACCCAGTACTTC.

The chain carries TRBV6-5 and TRBJ2-4; D possibly corresponds to TRBD2 (6 bases). Trimming stripped 0 bases from V and 0 bases from J, with 6 bases between. This CDR3 has 15 residues. The germline CDR1 and CDR2 sequences are MNHEY and SVGAGI. CDR3 loop: CASSYSGLAKNIQYF. CDR3 bases: TGTGCCAGCAGTTACTCGGGACTAGCCAAAAACATTCAGTACTTC.

Only a few counts were recorded for this clonotype. The chain couples TRBV9 to TRBJ1-1; the D is unclear. Between the trimmed V and J ends, which lost 3 bases and 7 bases, there was a span of 16 bases. Germline CDR1 is SGDLS and CDR2 is YYNGEE. This CDR3 is built from 14 residues. CDR3: CASSDLFPRDEAFF. CDR3 bases: TGTGCCAGCAGCGACCTTTTCCCCAGAGATGAAGCTTTCTTT.

The CDR3 loop reads CASSQGGAREQYF. The CDR3 nucleotides read TGTGCCAGCAGCCAAGGAGGGGCGCGCGAGCAGTACTTC. The rearrangement joins TRBV3-1 to TRBJ2-7; D is tentatively TRBD1 or TRBD2 (5 bases each). Trimming removed 1 base at V and 6 bases at J, with 10 bases between. The length of the CDR3 is 13 residues. Germline CDR1 and CDR2: LGHDT and YNNKEL (reference sequence).

In this sample, this clonotype turned up a few times. The V call is TRBV5-1, the J call TRBJ2-1, with 10 bases aligning to TRBD2. Germline V gene sequence: CDR1 SGHRS, CDR2 YFSETQ. J gave up 10 bases and V 1 base, and 8 bases lay outside the gene matches. The CDR3 runs to 15 residues. The CDR3 reads CASSLKPSGSGEQFF. CDR3 in DNA: TGCGCCAGCAGCTTGAAACCTAGCGGGAGTGGAGAGCAGTTCTTC.

This clonotype has at least ten counts. The V and J genes are TRBV12-3 or TRBV12-4 and TRBJ1-2, with a possible D match to TRBD1 (6 bases). CDR3 length: 12 residues. V lost 3 bases to trimming and J lost 6 bases, with 8 bases between them. The CDR3 spells CASSFYRDGYTF. The CDR3 DNA reads as TGTGCCAGCAGTTTTTACAGGGATGGCTACACCTTC.

This chain joins TRBV15 and TRBJ2-7; 8 nucleotides match TRBD2. J lost 0 bases, V lost 0 bases, and 4 bases had no gene match. The CDR3 has 16 amino acids. Per the germline V gene, CDR1 is LNHNV and CDR2 is YYDKDF (reference sequence). For the CDR3, the DNA is TGTGCCACCAGCAGAGATTCTAGCGGGTTCTCCTACGAGCAGTACTTC. Protein: CATSRDSSGFSYEQYF.

This clonotype occurred once. The chain carries TRBV6-2 or TRBV6-3 and TRBJ2-3; TRBD2 matches 8 bases. With 2 bases clipped from V and 4 bases from J, the junction kept 8 bases outside the gene matches. Germline V gene data show CDR1 as MNHEY and CDR2 as SVGEGT. CDR3 length: 16 amino acids. The CDR3 region is CASSYLAGGPADTQYF. DNA of the CDR3: TGTGCCAGCAGTTACCTGGCGGGAGGCCCGGCAGATACGCAGTATTTT.

In regard to this clonotype: A read error may be the cause here, since a much bigger clone is one base away. The CDR3 ends on some other residue instead of the conserved phenylalanine or tryptophan, so this is likely a read error. This sequence joins TRBV10-2 and TRBJ1-2; D is unclear. The V gene lost 2 bases and the J gene lost 8 bases, with 12 bases spanning the gap. The length of the CDR3 is 13 residues. Looked up from germline, CDR1 is WSHSY and CDR2 is SAAADI. The CDR3 here is CASSESGVGGYTY. The CDR3 nucleotides read TGCGCCAGCAGTGAGAGCGGGGTAGGAGGCTACACCTAC.

The chain links TRBV7-3 to TRBJ1-3, with D tentatively TRBD1 (5 bases). The V gene lost 5 bases and the J gene lost 6 bases, with 17 bases spanning the gap. Germline V lookup: CDR1 SGHTA, CDR2 FQGTGA. This CDR3 has 15 residues. The chain's CDR3 is CASSLGTGGINTIYF. Written as DNA, the CDR3 is TGTGCCAGCAGCCTCGGAACAGGAGGGATAAACACCATATATTTT.

The chain has TRBV24-1 and TRBJ2-3; D is unresolved. The CDR3 is 14 residues long. With 3 bases removed from V and 1 base from J, the gap between germline ends came to 7 bases. Germline V gene data show CDR1 as KGHDR and CDR2 as SFDVKD. The CDR3 DNA reads TGTGCCACCAGTGATCCCGCAGGCACAGATACGCAGTATTTT. Its protein product is CATSDPAGTDTQYF.

This rearrangement joins TRBV18 to TRBJ2-3; D possibly corresponds to TRBD2 (7 bases). The germline gives CDR1 KGHSH, CDR2 LQKENI. The V gene lost 1 base and the J gene lost 0 bases, with 17 bases spanning the gap. The CDR3 consists of 18 residues. The DNA for the CDR3 is TGTGCCAGCTCACCACGCGGGGGACTGGGGGCCAGCACAGATACGCAGTATTTT. Its translation is CASSPRGGLGASTDTQYF.

The V and J genes are TRBV6-5 and TRBJ1-2; 7 nucleotides agree with TRBD1. With 6 bases clipped from V and 7 bases from J, the junction kept 11 bases outside the gene matches. The germline V gene encodes CDR1 MNHEY and CDR2 SVGAGI. The CDR3 runs 14 residues. DNA for the CDR3: TGTGCCAGCAGACGGGGGGGACAGACTGGTGGCTACACCTTC. It codes for CASRRGGQTGGYTF.

The V gene is TRBV3-1, the J gene TRBJ2-5, with 8 bases matching TRBD1. This CDR3 spans 16 amino acids. Germline CDR1 LGHDT, CDR2 YNNKEL (reference sequence). Germline trimming cut 0 bases from V and 1 base from J; bases unmatched to any gene: 4. The CDR3 spells CASSQDTGGFQETQYF. CDR3 coding DNA: TGTGCCAGCAGCCAAGACACAGGGGGGTTCCAAGAGACCCAGTACTTC.

The chain carries TRBV6-1 and TRBJ2-7, with D possibly TRBD1 on 5 matching bases. Trimming left V 6 bases short and J 6 bases short, with 6 bases between. This CDR3 is built from 10 residues. Germline CDR1 and CDR2: MNHNS and SASEGT. CDR3 bases: TGTGCCAGCAGGCAGGGCGAGCAGTACTTC. Residues: CASRQGEQYF.

J is TRBJ2-1 and V is TRBV6-6; TRBD1 might be the D (5 bases). This CDR3 comprises 16 residues. Germline V gene lookup returns CDR1 MNHNY and CDR2 SVGAGI (reference sequence). Trimming pared 0 bases from V and 0 bases from J, leaving 9 bases between. The CDR3 region is CASSYSQGSSYNEQFF. The CDR3 DNA reads TGTGCCAGCAGTTACTCGCAGGGTAGCTCCTACAATGAGCAGTTCTTC.

This chain connects TRBV4-2 to TRBJ1-3, with D perhaps TRBD1 (6 bases). Trimming removed 4 bases from V and 5 bases from J, with 18 bases in between. This CDR3 is built from 16 residues. Germline CDR1 and CDR2: LGHNA and YNFKEQ. CDR3 coding DNA: TGTGCCAGCAGCCCCCCCGGCCCCAGGGGTAGAAACACCATATATTTT. It yields the protein CASSPPGPRGRNTIYF.

This clonotype was found once. The chain carries TRBV10-3 and TRBJ2-3, with TRBD1 as a possible D gene (6 bases). The CDR3 has 15 amino acids. Germline V CDR1 and CDR2: ENHRY, SYGVKD. Trimming removed 4 bases at V and 2 bases at J, with 13 bases between. The CDR3 sequence: CAISAGTGYTDTQYF. The CDR3 DNA is TGTGCCATCAGTGCGGGAACAGGGTACACAGATACGCAGTATTTT.

The chain recombines TRBV28 with TRBJ1-2; possible D gene TRBD1, 5 bases. The CDR3 covers 11 residues. Germline CDR1 and CDR2: MDHEN and SYDVKM. V gave up 11 bases and J gave up 5 bases, with 12 bases separating them. CDR3 loop: CAGRGVYGYTF. CDR3 coding DNA: TGTGCCGGACGGGGCGTATATGGCTACACCTTC.

This chain connects TRBV7-9 to TRBJ1-2, with D possibly being TRBD1 (6 bases). The V gene's germline CDR1 is SEHNR and CDR2 FQNEAQ (reference sequence). The CDR3 spans 15 residues. Trimming shortened V by 5 bases and J by 6 bases, and 19 bases separated the two germline ends. CDR3: CASSLRGGATDGYTF. CDR3 coding DNA: TGTGCCAGCAGCCTACGAGGGGGGGCGACGGATGGCTACACCTTC.